This TCR beta chain derives from a study of identical twins. There are many counts of this clonotype. TCRdb itself ran the 5' RACE reads through MiXCR, one entry per CDR3 protein. The sample includes 500,000 to 550,000 distinct CDR3 sequences, 20% to 25% of them seen just once. CDR3 length: 15 amino acids. Trimming removed 3 bases from V and 8 bases from J, with 19 bases in between. The same sample was also studied in work on T cells expressing NK-cell markers. That study reports: Seropositivity for HCMV was found in seven of the eight sequenced donors, with one seronegative. In four donors, dominant clonotypes made up roughly 25-60.1% of CD3+CD56-NKG2C+ cells. Specificity for HCMV among expanded NKG2C+ T cell clones was not established.

This sequence originates from a woman aged 18-30 years in good health. The rearrangement joins TRBV12-3 or TRBV12-4 to TRBJ1-2; tentatively, D is TRBD1 (6 bases). The sequenced material came from CD4+ T cells sorted from blood. In nucleotides, the CDR3 is TGTGCCAGCAGTTTCTTAAGGACAGCCACGGAAGGCTACACCTTC. It encodes CASSFLRTATEGYTF.